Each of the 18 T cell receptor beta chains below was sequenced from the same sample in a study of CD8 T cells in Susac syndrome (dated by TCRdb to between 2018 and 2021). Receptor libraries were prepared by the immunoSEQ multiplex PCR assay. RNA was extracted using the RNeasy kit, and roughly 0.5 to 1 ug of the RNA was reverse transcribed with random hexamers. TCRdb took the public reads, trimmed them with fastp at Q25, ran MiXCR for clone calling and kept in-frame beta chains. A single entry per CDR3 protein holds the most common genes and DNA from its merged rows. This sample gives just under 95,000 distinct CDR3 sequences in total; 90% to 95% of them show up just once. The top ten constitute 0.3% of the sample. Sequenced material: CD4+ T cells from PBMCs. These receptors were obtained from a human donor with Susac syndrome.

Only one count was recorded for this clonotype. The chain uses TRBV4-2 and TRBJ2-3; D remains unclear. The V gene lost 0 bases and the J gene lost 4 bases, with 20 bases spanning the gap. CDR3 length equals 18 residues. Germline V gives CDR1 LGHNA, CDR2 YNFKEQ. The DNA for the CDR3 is TGTGCCAGCAGCCAAGATCTAAGGCCAGAGACGGTCCCAGATACGCAGTATTTT. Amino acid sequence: CASSQDLRPETVPDTQYF.

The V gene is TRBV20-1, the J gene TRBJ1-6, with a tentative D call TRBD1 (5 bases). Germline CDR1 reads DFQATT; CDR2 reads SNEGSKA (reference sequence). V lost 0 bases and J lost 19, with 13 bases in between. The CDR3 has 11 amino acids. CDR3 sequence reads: CSARDGDREHF. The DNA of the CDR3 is TGCAGTGCTAGAGATGGGGACCGAGAACACTTT.

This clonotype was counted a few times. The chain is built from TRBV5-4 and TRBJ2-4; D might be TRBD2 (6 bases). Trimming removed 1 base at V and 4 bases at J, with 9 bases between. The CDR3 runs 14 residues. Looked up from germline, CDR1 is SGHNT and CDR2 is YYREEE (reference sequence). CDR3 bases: TGTGCCAGCAGCTTGTCGGGGGTTAAAAACATTCAGTACTTC. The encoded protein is CASSLSGVKNIQYF.

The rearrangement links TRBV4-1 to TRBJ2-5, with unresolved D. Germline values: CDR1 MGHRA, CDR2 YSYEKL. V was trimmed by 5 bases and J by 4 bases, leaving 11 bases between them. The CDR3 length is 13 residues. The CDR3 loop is CASSLTVPETQYF. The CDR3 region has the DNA TGCGCCAGCAGCTTAACAGTTCCAGAGACCCAGTACTTC.

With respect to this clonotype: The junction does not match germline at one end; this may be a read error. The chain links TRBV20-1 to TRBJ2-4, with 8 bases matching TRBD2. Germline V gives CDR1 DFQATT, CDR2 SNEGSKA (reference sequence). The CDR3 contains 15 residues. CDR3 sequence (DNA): TGCAGTGCTAGACCGGGGGGGGACACGTCTAACATCCAGTACTTC. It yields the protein CSARPGGDTSNIQYF.

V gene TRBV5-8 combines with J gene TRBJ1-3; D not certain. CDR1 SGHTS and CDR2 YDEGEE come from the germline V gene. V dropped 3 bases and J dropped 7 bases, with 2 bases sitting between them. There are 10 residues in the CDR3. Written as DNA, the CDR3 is TGTGCCAGCAGCTACAACACCATATATTTT. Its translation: CASSYNTIYF.

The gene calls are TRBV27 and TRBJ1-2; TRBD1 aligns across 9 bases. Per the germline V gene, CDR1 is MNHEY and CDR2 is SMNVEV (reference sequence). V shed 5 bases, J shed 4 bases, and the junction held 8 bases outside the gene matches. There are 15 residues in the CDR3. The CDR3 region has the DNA TGTGCCAGCAGTCCTTCCGGGACAGGGCCCTATGGCTACACCTTC. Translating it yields CASSPSGTGPYGYTF.

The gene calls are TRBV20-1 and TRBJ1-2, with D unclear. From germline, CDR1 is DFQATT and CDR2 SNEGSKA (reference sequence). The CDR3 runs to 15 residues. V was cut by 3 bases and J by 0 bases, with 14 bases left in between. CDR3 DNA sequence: TGCAGTGCTAGTCTGTCCCGGACCGCTAACTATGGCTACACCTTC. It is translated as CSASLSRTANYGYTF.

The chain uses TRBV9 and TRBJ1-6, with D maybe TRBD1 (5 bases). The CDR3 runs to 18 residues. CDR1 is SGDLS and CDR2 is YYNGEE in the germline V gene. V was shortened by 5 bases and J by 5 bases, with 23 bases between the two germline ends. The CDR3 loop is CASSNPRDGGEHNSPLHF. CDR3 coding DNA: TGTGCCAGCAGTAATCCTCGGGACGGAGGAGAGCATAATTCACCCCTCCACTTT. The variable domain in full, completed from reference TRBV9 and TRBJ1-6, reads DSGVTQTPKHLITATGQRVTLRCSPRSGDLSVYWYQQSLDQGLQFLIQYYNGEERAKGNILERFSAQQFPDLHSELNLSSLELGDSALYFCASSNPRDGGEHNSPLHFGNGTRLTVT.

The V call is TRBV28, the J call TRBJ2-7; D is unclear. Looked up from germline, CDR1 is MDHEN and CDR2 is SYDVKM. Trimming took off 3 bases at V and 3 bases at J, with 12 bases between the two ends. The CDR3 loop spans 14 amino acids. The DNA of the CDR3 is TGTGCCAGCAGTTTGTTGTACCTCCGCTACGAGCAGTACTTC. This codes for CASSLLYLRYEQYF.

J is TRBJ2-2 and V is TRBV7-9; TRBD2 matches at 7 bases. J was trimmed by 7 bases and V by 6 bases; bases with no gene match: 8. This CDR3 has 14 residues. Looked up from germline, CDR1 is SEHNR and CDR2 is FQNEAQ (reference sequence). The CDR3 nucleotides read TGTGCCAGCAGACCCGGGGGGAGAGGCGGGGAGCTGTTTTTT. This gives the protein CASRPGGRGGELFF. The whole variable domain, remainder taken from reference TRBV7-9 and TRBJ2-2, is DTGVSQNPRHKITKRGQNVTFRCDPISEHNRLYWYRQTLGQGPEFLTYFQNEAQLEKSRLLSDRFSAERPKGSFSTLEIQRTEQGDSAMYLCASRPGGRGGELFFGEGSRLTVL.

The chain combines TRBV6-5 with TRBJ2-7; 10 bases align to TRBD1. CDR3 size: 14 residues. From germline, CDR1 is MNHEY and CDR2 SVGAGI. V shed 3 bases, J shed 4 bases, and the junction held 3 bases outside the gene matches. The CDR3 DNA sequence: TGTGCCAGCAGTTATTTGGGACAGGGGTACGAGCAGTACTTC. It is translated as CASSYLGQGYEQYF.

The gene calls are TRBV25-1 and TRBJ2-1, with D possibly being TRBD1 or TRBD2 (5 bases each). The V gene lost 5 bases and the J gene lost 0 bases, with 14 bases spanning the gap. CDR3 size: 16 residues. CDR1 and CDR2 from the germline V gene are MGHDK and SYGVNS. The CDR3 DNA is TGTGCCAGCAGTTTAAATCGGGGCAGCTCCTACAATGAGCAGTTCTTC. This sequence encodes CASSLNRGSSYNEQFF.

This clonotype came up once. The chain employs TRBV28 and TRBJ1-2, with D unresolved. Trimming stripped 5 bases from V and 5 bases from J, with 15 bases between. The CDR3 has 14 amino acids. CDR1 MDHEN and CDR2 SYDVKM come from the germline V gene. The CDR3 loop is CASSPHSRGYGYTF. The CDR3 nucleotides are TGTGCCAGCAGTCCGCATTCACGCGGATATGGCTACACCTTC.

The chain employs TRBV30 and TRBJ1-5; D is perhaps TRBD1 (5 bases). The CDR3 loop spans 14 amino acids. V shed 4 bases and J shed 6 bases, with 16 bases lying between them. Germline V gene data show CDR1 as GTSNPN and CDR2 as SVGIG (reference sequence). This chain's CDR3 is CAWKGTSSGQPQHF. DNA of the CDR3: TGTGCCTGGAAGGGGACCTCAAGCGGTCAGCCCCAGCATTTT.

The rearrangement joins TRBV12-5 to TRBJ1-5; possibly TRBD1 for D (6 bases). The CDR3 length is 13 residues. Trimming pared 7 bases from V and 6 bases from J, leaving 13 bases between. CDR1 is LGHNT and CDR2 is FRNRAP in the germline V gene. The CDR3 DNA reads TGTGCTAGTGCCTTACAGGGAACTCAGCCCCAGCATTTT. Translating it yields CASALQGTQPQHF.

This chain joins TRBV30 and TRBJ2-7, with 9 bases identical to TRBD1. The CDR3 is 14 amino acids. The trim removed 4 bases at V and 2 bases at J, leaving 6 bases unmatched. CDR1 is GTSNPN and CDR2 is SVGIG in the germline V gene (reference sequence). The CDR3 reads CAWTAGTGTYEQYF. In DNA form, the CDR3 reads TGTGCCTGGACTGCCGGGACAGGGACCTACGAGCAGTACTTC.

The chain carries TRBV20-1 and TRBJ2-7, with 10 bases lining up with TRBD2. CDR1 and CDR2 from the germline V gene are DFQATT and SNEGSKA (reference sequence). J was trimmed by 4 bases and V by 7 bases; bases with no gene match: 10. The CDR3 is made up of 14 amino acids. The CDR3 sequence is CSVGSGLALYEQYF. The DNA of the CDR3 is TGCAGTGTTGGATCGGGACTAGCGCTTTACGAGCAGTACTTC.